Here is one TCR beta chain with its context. Its antigen is unknown. The data belong to a study of PD-L1 blockade in urothelial cancer. Study at large: Per blood sample, T cells had a median of 141,255. General observations from the study: By 3 weeks, tumor-associated blood clones had expanded more in durable-benefit patients.

This CDR3 is 15 amino acids long. The V gene's germline CDR1 is SGHTA and CDR2 FQGTGA. Trimming removed 2 bases at V and 5 bases at J, with 14 bases between. Individual patients had between 1 and 8 samples, taken pretreatment and on-treatment. The templates were synthetic TCR analogs, and they were spiked into each PCR. Here immunoSEQ multiplex PCR was the method, and the copy in TCRdb shows in-frame clones only, minus some. Among under 40,000 clones listed, roughly four fifths were seen once. The TCR comes from a man in his 70s with urothelial cancer. Sequenced here: PBMCs, sampled around atezolizumab (anti-PD-L1) treatment. V and J are TRBV7-3 and TRBJ2-3; D is perhaps TRBD2 (5 bases). The CDR3 region is CASSLGSGRGDTQYF. CDR3 sequence (DNA): TGTGCCAGCAGCTTAGGCAGCGGCCGGGGAGATACGCAGTATTTT. Full variable domain (remainder filled in from reference TRBV7-3 and TRBJ2-3): GAGVSQTPSNKVTEKGKYVELRCDPISGHTALYWYRQSLGQGPEFLIYFQGTGAADDSGLPNDRFFAVRPEGSVSTLKIQRTERGDSAVYLCASSLGSGRGDTQYFGPGTRLTVL.